This T cell receptor beta chain emerged from a study of T cells after posttransplantation cyclophosphamide. Whole-study results and caveats: TRB overlap between skin or GI tissue T cells and blood was limited. Later blood repertoires were often dominated by clones from the donor CD8+ memory compartment. TRB clonality was highly associated with recipient CMV seropositivity and reactivation.

Points on this clone: Its antigen is still unknown.

Trimming removed 7 bases from V and 5 bases from J, with 17 bases in between. The germline V gene has CDR1 MNHNS and CDR2 SASEGT. This CDR3 is built from 15 residues. Treatment was busulfan-fludarabine conditioning, a marrow graft, and cyclophosphamide on days +3 and +4. The table came from immunoSEQ multiplex PCR; TCRdb's copy has only in-frame clones and leaves some out. The sample shows approximately 11,000 clones, no singletons; the ten largest hold approximately 13%. The chain couples TRBV6-1 to TRBJ2-2, with D perhaps matching TRBD1 (5 bases). The source material was PBMCs, sampled after allogeneic stem cell transplant with posttransplant cyclophosphamide. The TCR sequence derives from a female patient in her forties who received an allogeneic stem cell transplant from a related donor, was CMV-positive, and had no GVHD. A subset of T cells may come from the graft donor. The CDR3 region has the DNA TGTGCCAGCAAACGGACAATGTCCGGAACCGGGGAGCTGTTTTTT. It specifies CASKRTMSGTGELFF.